This TCR beta chain was obtained from a study of OX40 agonist ivuxolimab in advanced cancers. Study in general: Prior checkpoint blockade (anti-PD-1, anti-PD-L1 or anti-CTLA-4) was permitted; around 39% had it. Study outcomes and limitations: In general, CD8+ T cells held more expanded clones than CD4+ did, on average. The specificity for antigen of the expanded peripheral T cells was not determined.

Repertoires were generated with immunoSEQ multiplex PCR, while TCRdb's copy carries only in-frame clones and drops some. The sample carries under 95,000 clones, roughly 87% recorded once. On this clone: Its matching antigen is unknown.

The clonotype was recovered from an adult with an advanced solid tumor such as melanoma, head and neck, liver or kidney cancer. The sample here was CD4+ or CD8+ T cells sorted from blood, taken in a trial of the OX40 agonist ivuxolimab.

The CDR3 DNA sequence: TGTGCCAGCAGGGCCAGATACTCTGGAAACACCATATATTTT. Its translation: CASRARYSGNTIYF. This rearrangement joins TRBV28 to TRBJ1-3, with unresolved D. The V end was cut by 6 bases, the J end by 0 bases, with 9 bases between. CDR1 MDHEN and CDR2 SYDVKM come from the germline V gene. There are 14 residues in the CDR3.